These 23 T cell receptor beta chains came from one sample sequenced in a study of T cells after yellow fever vaccination. MiXCR, run by TCRdb on the 5' RACE reads, gives a single entry per CDR3 protein. This table holds 170,000 or so distinct CDR3 sequences, 9.3% found once. Material: CD8+ T cells sorted from PBMCs, obtained 45 days after the yellow fever booster vaccination. The receptors shown here come from a man between 18 and 29 years old who received the YFV17D yellow fever vaccine.

The V and J genes are TRBV4-1 and TRBJ1-5; weak D call: TRBD1 (5 bases). The ends were cut back, 6 bases at V and 5 bases at J, with 14 bases in the middle. CDR1 and CDR2 (germline): MGHRA, YSYEKL. The CDR3 is 14 residues long. CDR3 amino acids: CASRPQGGDQPQHF. In DNA form, the CDR3 reads TGCGCCAGCAGGCCCCAGGGAGGGGATCAGCCCCAGCATTTT.

This clonotype was picked up a small number of times. J is TRBJ2-1 and V is TRBV24-1, with TRBD1 matching over 7 bases. This CDR3 has 15 residues. Germline V CDR1 and CDR2: KGHDR, SFDVKD. The J segment lost 7 bases and the V segment lost 1 base, leaving 6 bases of the junction unmatched. CDR3 in DNA: TGTGCCACCAGTGATTTCCGACAGGGTAGGAATGAGCAGTTCTTC. As protein: CATSDFRQGRNEQFF.

This clonotype was seen only a few times. The rearrangement links TRBV27 to TRBJ2-1; perhaps TRBD2 as D (6 bases). Germline V CDR1 and CDR2: MNHEY, SMNVEV (reference sequence). The CDR3 length is 15 residues. The V end was cut by 3 bases, the J end by 2 bases, with 11 bases between. The CDR3 here is CASSLEGTTYNEQFF. The CDR3 bases are TGTGCCAGCAGTTTGGAGGGGACCACCTACAATGAGCAGTTCTTC.

This clonotype was seen ten or more times. The J gene is TRBJ2-7, the V gene TRBV2; D gene uncertain. The germline V gene encodes CDR1 SNHLY and CDR2 FYNNEI. The V gene lost 3 bases and the J gene lost 0 bases, with 15 bases spanning the gap. CDR3 size: 16 residues. CDR3 residues: CASSDPGLITSYEQYV. For the CDR3, the DNA is TGTGCCAGCAGTGATCCAGGCCTCATTACCTCCTACGAGCAGTACGTC.

This clonotype appeared a few times. A much more abundant neighbour one base away suggests this may be a read error. The chain uses TRBV6-2 or TRBV6-3 and TRBJ2-1, with TRBD2 matching 11 bases. This CDR3 is 15 amino acids long. The germline V gene encodes CDR1 MNHEY and CDR2 SVGEGT. Unmatched junction bases numbered 3, after V lost 4 bases and J lost 4 bases. The CDR3 region is CASSFTSGGYNEQFF. The DNA of the CDR3 is TGTGCCAGCAGTTTTACTAGCGGGGGTTACAATGAGCAGTTCTTC.

This chain links TRBV19 with TRBJ1-1, with a tentative D call TRBD1 (5 bases). The CDR3 totals 12 residues. Germline lookup yields CDR1 LNHDA and CDR2 SQIVND (reference sequence). V lost 4 bases, J lost 8 bases, and 11 bases lay in between. The CDR3 is CASSKPTAEAFF. CDR3 coding DNA: TGTGCCAGTAGTAAGCCGACAGCAGAAGCTTTCTTT.

The chain employs TRBV10-3 and TRBJ2-7; weak D call: TRBD2 (6 bases). With 10 bases removed from V and 3 bases from J, the gap between germline ends came to 13 bases. The CDR3 length is 12 residues. CDR1 and CDR2 (germline): ENHRY, SYGVKD. Here the CDR3 DNA reads TGTGCCACCCAGGTGGGGGGCTACGAGCAGTACTTC. Encoded protein: CATQVGGYEQYF.

The gene calls are TRBV7-8 and TRBJ2-2; 7 bases are shared with TRBD1. The CDR3 consists of 16 residues. From germline, CDR1 is SGHVS and CDR2 FQNEAQ. The V gene end was trimmed by 5 bases and the J gene end by 4 bases; junction bases not matched to a gene: 10. CDR3 bases: TGTGCCAGCAGCCCTACCCAGACAGGGATCACCGGGGAGCTGTTTTTT. Translating gives CASSPTQTGITGELFF.

The chain carries TRBV27 and TRBJ1-2; 10 bases align to TRBD1. Per germline, CDR1 MNHEY and CDR2 SMNVEV (reference sequence). This CDR3 spans 15 amino acids. Trimming took 4 bases from V and 6 from J; bases not matched to a gene: 8. Here the CDR3 reads CASSSLSTGGDGYTF. The CDR3 DNA reads as TGTGCCAGCAGTTCCCTATCGACAGGGGGCGATGGCTACACCTTC.

This clonotype was seen a single time. This chain joins TRBV27 and TRBJ2-7; the D gene is possibly TRBD1 (5 bases). The CDR3 is made up of 14 amino acids. Germline CDR1 and CDR2: MNHEY and SMNVEV (reference sequence). Trimming removed 5 bases at V and 6 bases at J, with 17 bases between. The CDR3 DNA follows: TGTGCCAGCAGTACTGACACCCGTGGGGCCGAGCAGTACTTC. Translation: CASSTDTRGAEQYF.

This clonotype has only a few counts. The V and J genes are TRBV7-9 and TRBJ1-1; TRBD1 matches 7 bases. The CDR3 spans 15 residues. Germline V gives CDR1 SEHNR, CDR2 FQNEAQ (reference sequence). The J segment lost 0 bases and the V segment lost 5 bases, leaving 6 bases of the junction unmatched. CDR3 amino acids: CASSLKDRLNTEAFF. CDR3 DNA sequence: TGTGCCAGCAGCCTTAAGGACAGGCTGAACACTGAAGCTTTCTTT.

The rearrangement uses TRBV7-2 and TRBJ2-1; no definite D call. The CDR3 spans 12 residues. V was cut by 1 base and J by 9 bases, with 7 bases left in between. Germline CDR1 and CDR2: SGHTA and FQGNSA. Written as DNA, the CDR3 is TGTGCCAGCAGCTTAGATGGCAGTGAGCAGTTCTTC. Translated: CASSLDGSEQFF.

The genes are TRBV5-1 and TRBJ1-1, with D possibly being TRBD1 (5 bases). V lost 7 bases, J lost 1 base, and 8 bases lay in between. This CDR3 comprises 12 residues. The germline V gene has CDR1 SGHRS and CDR2 YFSETQ. The CDR3 DNA sequence: TGCGCCAGCCGAACAGGGAACACTGAAGCTTTCTTT. As protein: CASRTGNTEAFF.

This clonotype was counted only a few times. The V and J genes are TRBV7-9 and TRBJ1-5; D possibly corresponds to TRBD1 (5 bases). V was clipped by 2 bases and J by 3 bases, with 8 bases between them. The CDR3 covers 14 residues. Germline CDR1 and CDR2: SEHNR and FQNEAQ (reference sequence). CDR3 sequence reads: CASSLSGDNQPQHF. As DNA, the CDR3 is TGTGCCAGCAGCTTATCGGGGGACAATCAGCCCCAGCATTTT. Full variable domain (remainder filled in from reference TRBV7-9 and TRBJ1-5): DTGVSQNPRHKITKRGQNVTFRCDPISEHNRLYWYRQTLGQGPEFLTYFQNEAQLEKSRLLSDRFSAERPKGSFSTLEIQRTEQGDSAMYLCASSLSGDNQPQHFGDGTRLSIL.

This clonotype came up many times. This chain uses TRBV27 with TRBJ2-3; tentatively, D is TRBD2 (5 bases). The CDR3 length is 11 residues. Trimming removed 11 bases from V and 2 bases from J, with 8 bases in between. CDR1 is MNHEY and CDR2 is SMNVEV in the germline V gene (reference sequence). CDR3 in amino acids: CASGYTDTQYF. For the CDR3, the DNA is TGTGCCTCGGGGTACACAGATACGCAGTATTTT.

The CDR3 DNA reads as TGCGCCAGCAGCCGCCCAGGGGGCGAGCCAGATACGCAGTATTTT. This codes for CASSRPGGEPDTQYF. The chain couples TRBV4-1 to TRBJ2-3, with 8 nucleotides matching TRBD1. This CDR3 region has 15 residues. The junction had 7 bases not matched to a gene; V was cut back by 4 bases and J by 4 bases. Per germline, CDR1 MGHRA and CDR2 YSYEKL.

This clonotype has at least ten counts. The chain has TRBV6-5 and TRBJ2-1; D is unresolved. Trimming pared 7 bases from V and 0 bases from J, leaving 22 bases between. This CDR3 region has 18 residues. Germline V gene sequence: CDR1 MNHEY, CDR2 SVGAGI. This CDR3 reads CASKERSSPMSSYNEQFF. The CDR3 DNA reads as TGTGCCAGCAAGGAGCGCTCAAGCCCCATGAGCTCCTACAATGAGCAGTTCTTC.

The V and J genes are TRBV5-4 and TRBJ2-2; possibly TRBD1 for D (6 bases). V was clipped by 4 bases and J by 4 bases, with 17 bases between them. CDR1 and CDR2 (germline): SGHNT, YYREEE (reference sequence). The CDR3 contains 16 residues. The CDR3 nucleotides are TGTGCCAGCAGCCCATGGGGGCCTCTAATCACCGGGGAGCTGTTTTTT. Its translation: CASSPWGPLITGELFF.

The V gene is TRBV12-3 or TRBV12-4, the J gene TRBJ2-5, with D uncertain. CDR3 size: 13 residues. V lost 3 bases, J lost 5 bases, and 10 bases lay in between. Here the CDR3 reads CASSFGRHETQYF. CDR3 DNA: TGTGCCAGCAGTTTTGGGCGGCATGAGACCCAGTACTTC.

This clonotype was counted ten times or more. The J gene is TRBJ2-3, the V gene TRBV14; 10 nucleotides align to TRBD1. The CDR3 spans 16 residues. Germline V gives CDR1 SGHDN, CDR2 FVKESK. Trimming removed 1 base from V and 3 bases from J; junction bases left unmatched: 4. The CDR3 reads CASSQGDRGSTDTQYF. The CDR3 nucleotides read TGTGCCAGCAGCCAAGGGGACAGGGGATCAACAGATACGCAGTATTTT.

This clonotype was seen a handful of times. V and J are TRBV4-2 and TRBJ1-5, with D unresolved. Germline V gene lookup returns CDR1 LGHNA and CDR2 YNFKEQ. The CDR3 totals 16 residues. The V and J ends lost 0 bases and 2 bases respectively, with 11 bases between them. CDR3: CASSQEEGQRNQPQHF. CDR3 coding DNA: TGTGCCAGCAGCCAAGAAGAAGGGCAGCGCAATCAGCCCCAGCATTTT.

This clonotype occurred a few times. The V call is TRBV4-1, the J call TRBJ1-1; D is possibly TRBD1 (6 bases). Germline V CDR1 and CDR2: MGHRA, YSYEKL. The CDR3 sequence is 14 residues long. V was pared by 2 bases and J by 2 bases, with 9 bases between. The DNA of the CDR3 is TGCGCCAGCAGCCAACCGGGGGCAAACACTGAAGCTTTCTTT. Translating it yields CASSQPGANTEAFF.

This sequence joins TRBV3-1 and TRBJ2-2; no clear D. The ends were cut back, 1 base at V and 4 bases at J, with 7 bases in the middle. CDR3 length equals 14 residues. Germline values: CDR1 LGHDT, CDR2 YNNKEL (reference sequence). CDR3 loop: CASSQVESTGELFF. Here the CDR3 DNA reads TGTGCCAGCAGCCAAGTCGAGAGCACCGGGGAGCTGTTTTTT.